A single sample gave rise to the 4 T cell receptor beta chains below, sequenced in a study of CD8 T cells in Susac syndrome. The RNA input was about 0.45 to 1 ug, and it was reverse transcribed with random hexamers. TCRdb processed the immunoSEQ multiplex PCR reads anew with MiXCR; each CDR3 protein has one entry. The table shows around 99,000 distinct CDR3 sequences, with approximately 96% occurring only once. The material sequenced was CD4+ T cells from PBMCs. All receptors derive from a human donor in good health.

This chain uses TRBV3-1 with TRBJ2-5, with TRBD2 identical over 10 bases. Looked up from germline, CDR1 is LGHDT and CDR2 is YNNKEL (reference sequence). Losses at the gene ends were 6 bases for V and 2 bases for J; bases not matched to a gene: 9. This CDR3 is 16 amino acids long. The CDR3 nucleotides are TGTGCCAGCAGTCACTGGACTAGCGGCCTACAAGAGACCCAGTACTTC. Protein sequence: CASSHWTSGLQETQYF.

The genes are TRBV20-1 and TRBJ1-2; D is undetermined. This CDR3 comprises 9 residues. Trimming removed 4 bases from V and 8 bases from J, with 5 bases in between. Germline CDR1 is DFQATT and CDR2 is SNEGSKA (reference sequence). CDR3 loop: CSATPGYTF. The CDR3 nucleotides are TGCAGTGCTACCCCCGGCTACACCTTC.

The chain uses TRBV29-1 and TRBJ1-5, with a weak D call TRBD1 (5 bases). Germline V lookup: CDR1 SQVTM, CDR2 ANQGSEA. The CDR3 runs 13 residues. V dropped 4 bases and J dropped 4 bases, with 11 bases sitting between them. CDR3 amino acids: CSVGTSGNQPQHF. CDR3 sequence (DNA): TGCAGCGTTGGGACATCGGGTAATCAGCCCCAGCATTTT. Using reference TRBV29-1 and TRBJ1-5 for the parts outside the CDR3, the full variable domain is SAVISQKPSRDICQRGTSLTIQCQVDSQVTMMFWYRQQPGQSLTLIATANQGSEATYESGFVIDKFPISRPNLTFSTLTVSNMSPEDSSIYLCSVGTSGNQPQHFGDGTRLSIL.

The CDR3 region is CASSEGWRETGELFF. The CDR3 DNA is TGTGCCAGCAGTGAAGGTTGGCGGGAGACCGGGGAGCTGTTTTTT. The chain is built from TRBV2 and TRBJ2-2; 7 nucleotides align to TRBD2. Trimming removed 1 base from V and 5 bases from J; junction bases left unmatched: 4. The CDR3 runs 15 residues. Per the germline V gene, CDR1 is SNHLY and CDR2 is FYNNEI.